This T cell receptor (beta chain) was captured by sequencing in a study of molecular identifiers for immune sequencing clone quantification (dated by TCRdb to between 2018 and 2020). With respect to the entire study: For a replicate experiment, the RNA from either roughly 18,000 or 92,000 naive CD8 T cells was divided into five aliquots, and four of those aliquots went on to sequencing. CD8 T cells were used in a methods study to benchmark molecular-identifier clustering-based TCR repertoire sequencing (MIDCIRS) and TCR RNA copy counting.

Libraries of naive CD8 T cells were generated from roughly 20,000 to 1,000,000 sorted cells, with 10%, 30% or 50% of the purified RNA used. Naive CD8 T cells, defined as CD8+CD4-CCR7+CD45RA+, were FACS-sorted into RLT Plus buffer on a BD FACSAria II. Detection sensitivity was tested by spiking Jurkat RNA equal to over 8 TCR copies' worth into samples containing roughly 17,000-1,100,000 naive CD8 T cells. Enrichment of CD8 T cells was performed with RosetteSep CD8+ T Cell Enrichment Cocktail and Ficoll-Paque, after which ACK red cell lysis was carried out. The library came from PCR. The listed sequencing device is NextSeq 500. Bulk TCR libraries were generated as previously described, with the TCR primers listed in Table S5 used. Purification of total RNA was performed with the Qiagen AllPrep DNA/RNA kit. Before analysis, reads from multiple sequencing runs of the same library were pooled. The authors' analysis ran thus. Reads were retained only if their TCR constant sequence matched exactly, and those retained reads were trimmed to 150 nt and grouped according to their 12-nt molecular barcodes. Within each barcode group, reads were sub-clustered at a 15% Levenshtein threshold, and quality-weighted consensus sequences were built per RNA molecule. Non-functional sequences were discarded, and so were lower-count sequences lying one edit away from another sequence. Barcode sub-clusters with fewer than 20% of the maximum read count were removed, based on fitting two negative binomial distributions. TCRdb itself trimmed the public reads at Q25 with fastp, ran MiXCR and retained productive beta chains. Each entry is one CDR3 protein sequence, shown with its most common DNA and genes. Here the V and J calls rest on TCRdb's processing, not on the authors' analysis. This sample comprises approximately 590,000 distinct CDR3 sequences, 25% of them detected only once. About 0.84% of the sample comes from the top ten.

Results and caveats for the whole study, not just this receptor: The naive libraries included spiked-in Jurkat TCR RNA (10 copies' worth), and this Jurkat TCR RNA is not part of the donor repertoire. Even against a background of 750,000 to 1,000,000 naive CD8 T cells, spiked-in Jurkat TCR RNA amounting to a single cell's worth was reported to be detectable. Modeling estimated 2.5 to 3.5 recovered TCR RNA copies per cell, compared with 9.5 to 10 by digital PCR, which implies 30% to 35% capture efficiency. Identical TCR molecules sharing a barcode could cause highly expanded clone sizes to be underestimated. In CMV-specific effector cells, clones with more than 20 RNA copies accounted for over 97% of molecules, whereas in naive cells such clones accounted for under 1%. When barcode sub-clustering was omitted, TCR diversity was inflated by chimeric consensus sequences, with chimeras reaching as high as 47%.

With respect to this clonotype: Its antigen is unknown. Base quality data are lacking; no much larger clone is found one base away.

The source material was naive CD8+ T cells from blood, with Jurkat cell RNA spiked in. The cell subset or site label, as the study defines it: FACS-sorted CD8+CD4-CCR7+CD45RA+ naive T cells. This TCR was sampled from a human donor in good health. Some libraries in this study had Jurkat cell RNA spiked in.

The sequence in DNA is TGTGCCTGGAGTGGGGACAGGGGTCCCTCTGGGGCCAACGTCCTGACTTTC. Translated, it reads CAWSGDRGPSGANVLTF. The chain employs TRBV30 and TRBJ2-6; 10 junctional bases match TRBD1. Compared with germline, V lacks 1 base and J lacks 0 bases; bases without a gene match: 3. CDR1 GTSNPN and CDR2 SVGIG were looked up in the germline V gene (reference sequence). From its cysteine to its phenylalanine, the CDR3 spans 17 amino acids. The kept DNA is CDR3 alone, 51 bases in frame from the first base.